The clone carrying this T cell receptor beta chain was detected a few times. The data are from a study of human T cells and chemical hapten exposure. This sample's time point: pre-sensitization, week 0. Treatment reported: therapeutic diphenylcyclopropenone sensitization with weekly scalp DPC. Germline CDR1 reads SGHRS; CDR2 reads YFSETQ. V lost 4 bases to trimming and J lost 2 bases; unmatched junction nucleotides: 8. The CDR3 runs to 15 residues. TCRdb redid the calling of the RACE reads with MiXCR, one entry per CDR3 protein. The table has about 260,000 distinct CDR3 sequences, over 8% seen once. The J gene is TRBJ2-5, the V gene TRBV5-1; the match to TRBD1 covers 7 bases. Sequencing was performed on whole blood, taken in connection with sensitization to the hapten diphenylcyclopropenone (DPC). This TCR was sampled from a woman aged 40-49 years with alopecia areata. Some clones in this sample may be carry-over from other donors' samples. The CDR3 here is CASSPGTALQETQYF. The CDR3 DNA follows: TGCGCCAGCAGCCCCGGGACAGCCTTACAAGAGACCCAGTACTTC.